Below, 12 T cell receptor beta chains from the same sample are listed, as sequenced in a study of shared clonotypes between healthy human individuals. Here immunoSEQ multiplex PCR was the method, and the copy in TCRdb shows in-frame clones only, minus some. The table includes 740,000 or so clones, roughly 72% detected once. Sequenced material: memory CD4+ T cells sorted from blood. Subset denoted: CD45RA-negative fraction. The receptors stem from a woman aged 30 to 39 in good health.

The V call is TRBV28, the J call TRBJ1-5; 9 bases fit TRBD1. CDR3 length: 17 amino acids. Unmatched junction bases numbered 10, after V lost 5 bases and J lost 2 bases. The germline CDR1 and CDR2 sequences are MDHEN and SYDVKM. The CDR3 DNA reads as TGTGCCAGCAGTGGGCTGACAGGGGGTACGGGCAATCAGCCCCAGCATTTT. It yields the protein CASSGLTGGTGNQPQHF.

This chain links TRBV7-3 with TRBJ1-2; D not certain. The V end was cut by 2 bases, the J end by 5 bases, with 12 bases between. In germline, CDR1 is SGHTA, CDR2 FQGTGA. The CDR3 has 14 amino acids. CDR3 bases: TGTGCCAGCAGCTTAGAGACACCTTCTTATGGCTACACCTTC. It is translated as CASSLETPSYGYTF.

This clone was counted once. The genes are TRBV19 and TRBJ2-5, with D possibly TRBD2 on 5 matching bases. V shed 6 bases and J shed 5 bases, with 16 bases lying between them. The CDR3 covers 14 residues. Germline CDR1 LNHDA, CDR2 SQIVND (reference sequence). CDR3 region: CASSSRGRSETQYF. The CDR3 DNA reads TGTGCCAGTAGCAGTCGGGGAAGGTCGGAGACCCAGTACTTC.

The chain recombines TRBV5-1 with TRBJ1-2; D might be TRBD1 (6 bases). V was pared by 3 bases and J by 8 bases, with 20 bases between. Germline V gene sequence: CDR1 SGHRS, CDR2 YFSETQ. The CDR3 covers 15 residues. The CDR3 protein is CASSYNTGSSKGYTF. CDR3 sequence (DNA): TGCGCCAGCAGCTATAACACAGGGAGCAGCAAGGGCTACACCTTC.

This clone has more than one count but fewer than ten. The V and J genes are TRBV5-1 and TRBJ1-5; TRBD1 matches at 7 bases. The V and J ends lost 4 bases and 0 bases, in that order; junction bases with no gene match: 7. The CDR3 loop spans 16 amino acids. Germline lookup yields CDR1 SGHRS and CDR2 YFSETQ. CDR3 loop: CASSQGDSYSNQPQHF. DNA for the CDR3: TGCGCCAGCAGCCAAGGGGACAGTTATAGCAATCAGCCCCAGCATTTT.

This clone was counted a few times. The CDR3 reads CASSLVAGEGGEQFF. In DNA, the CDR3 is TGTGCCAGCAGCTTAGTGGCGGGAGAGGGGGGTGAGCAGTTCTTC. The chain employs TRBV11-2 and TRBJ2-1, with D possibly matching TRBD2 (7 bases). The CDR3 sequence is 15 residues long. Deletions cut 1 base from V and 9 bases from J, with 16 bases between. Germline V gives CDR1 SGHAT, CDR2 FQNNGV.

The V call is TRBV6-6, the J call TRBJ2-3, with 10 bases fitting TRBD2. After removal of 7 bases from V and 0 bases from J, the junction contained 4 bases not matched to a gene. The CDR3 is 15 amino acids. In germline, CDR1 is MNHNY, CDR2 SVGAGI (reference sequence). This CDR3 reads CASTSSGGSTDTQYF. CDR3 nucleotides: TGTGCCAGCACCAGTAGCGGGGGGAGCACAGATACGCAGTATTTT.

In this sample, this clone turned up a few times. The chain carries TRBV5-1 and TRBJ2-3, with 7 positions matching TRBD1. CDR1 and CDR2 (germline): SGHRS, YFSETQ. There are 13 residues in the CDR3. The ends lost 6 bases at V and 5 bases at J; junction bases unmatched: 6. CDR3 protein: CASNRDRKDTQYF. CDR3 nucleotide sequence: TGCGCCAGCAACCGGGACAGAAAAGATACGCAGTATTTT.

Note on this clone: The same CDR3 arises from other DNA sequences in this sample as well. The chain employs TRBV2 and TRBJ1-4; D is possibly TRBD1 (5 bases). The V gene lost 7 bases and the J gene lost 3 bases, with 9 bases spanning the gap. Germline loops: CDR1 SNHLY, CDR2 FYNNEI. This CDR3 spans 13 amino acids. CDR3 bases: TGTGCCAGCAAGAGGGGTGCTAATGAAAAACTGTTTTTT. This sequence encodes CASKRGANEKLFF.

This chain joins TRBV5-3 and TRBJ2-1; 7 nucleotides match TRBD1. TRBV5-3 is annotated as an ORF whose role is uncertain. The length of the CDR3 is 15 residues. The trim removed 5 bases at V and 5 bases at J, leaving 10 bases unmatched. The CDR3 is CARRADRVNHNEQFF. The CDR3 nucleotides are TGTGCCAGAAGGGCTGACAGGGTCAACCACAATGAGCAGTTCTTC.

The chain's CDR3 is CASSSQAAYQPQHF. CDR3 nucleotide sequence: TGTGCCAGCAGCTCGCAGGCAGCATATCAGCCCCAGCATTTT. The chain is built from TRBV7-9 and TRBJ1-5; D gene unclear. V dropped 4 bases and J dropped 5 bases, with 12 bases sitting between them. CDR3 length: 14 residues. Germline loops: CDR1 SEHNR, CDR2 FQNEAQ (reference sequence).

The chain links TRBV25-1 to TRBJ2-2; 10 positions agree with TRBD1. Germline-derived CDR1 and CDR2 are MGHDK and SYGVNS. This CDR3 is 17 amino acids long. The J segment lost 8 bases and the V segment lost 1 base, leaving 10 bases of the junction unmatched. In DNA form, the CDR3 reads TGTGCCAGCAGTGAATGGGGGACAGGGGATTTCAAGGGGGAGCTGTTTTTT. Protein: CASSEWGTGDFKGELFF.